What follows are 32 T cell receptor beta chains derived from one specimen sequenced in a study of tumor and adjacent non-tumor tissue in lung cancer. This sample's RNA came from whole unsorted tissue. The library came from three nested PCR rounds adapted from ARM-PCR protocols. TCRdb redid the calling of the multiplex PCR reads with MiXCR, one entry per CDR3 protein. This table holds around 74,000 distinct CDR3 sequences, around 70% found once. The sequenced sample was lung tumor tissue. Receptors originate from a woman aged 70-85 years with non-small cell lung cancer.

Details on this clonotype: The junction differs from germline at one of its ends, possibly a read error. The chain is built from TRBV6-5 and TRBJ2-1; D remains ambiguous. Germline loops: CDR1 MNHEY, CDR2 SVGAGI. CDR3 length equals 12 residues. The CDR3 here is CTSSDLSGFQFF. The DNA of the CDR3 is TGTACCAGCAGTGACTTATCCGGGTTTCAGTTCTTC.

CDR3 DNA sequence: TGTGCCAGCAGCTCTACACAGGGCTCTGAAGCTTTCTTT. The encoded protein is CASSSTQGSEAFF. This rearrangement joins TRBV11-2 to TRBJ1-1, with D possibly TRBD1 on 6 matching bases. The germline V and J ends were trimmed by 4 bases and 6 bases, with 12 bases remaining between them. The germline CDR1 and CDR2 sequences are SGHAT and FQNNGV. The CDR3 is 13 residues long.

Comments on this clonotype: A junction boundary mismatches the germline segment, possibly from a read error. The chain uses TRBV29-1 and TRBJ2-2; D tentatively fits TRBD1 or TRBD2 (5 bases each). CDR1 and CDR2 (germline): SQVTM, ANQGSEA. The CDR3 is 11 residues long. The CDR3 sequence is CNVGGDGELFF. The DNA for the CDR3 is TGCAACGTTGGGGGAGACGGGGAGCTGTTTTTT.

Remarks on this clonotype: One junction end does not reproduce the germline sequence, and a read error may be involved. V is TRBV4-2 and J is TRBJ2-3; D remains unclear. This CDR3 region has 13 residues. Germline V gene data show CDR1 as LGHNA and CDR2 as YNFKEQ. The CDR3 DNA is TGTGCCAACAGCCAAACTACAACAGATACACAGTATTTT. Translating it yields CANSQTTTDTQYF.

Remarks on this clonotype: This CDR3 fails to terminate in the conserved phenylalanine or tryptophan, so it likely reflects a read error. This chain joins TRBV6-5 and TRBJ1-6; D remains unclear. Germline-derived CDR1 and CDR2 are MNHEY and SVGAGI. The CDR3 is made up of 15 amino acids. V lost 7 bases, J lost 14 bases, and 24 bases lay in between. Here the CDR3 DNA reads TGTGCCAGCACCCCCGATGTCCGACCGACCAGTTCCCTCCACTAT. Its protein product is CASTPDVRPTSSLHY.

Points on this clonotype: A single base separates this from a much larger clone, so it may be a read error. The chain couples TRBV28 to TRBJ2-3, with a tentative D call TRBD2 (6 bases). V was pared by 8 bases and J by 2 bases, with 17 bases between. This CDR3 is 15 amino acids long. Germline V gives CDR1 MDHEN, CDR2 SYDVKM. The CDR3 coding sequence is TGTGCCAGCTTCGTGGGGTGCGGGAACACAGATACGCAGTATTTT. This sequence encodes CASFVGCGNTDTQYF.

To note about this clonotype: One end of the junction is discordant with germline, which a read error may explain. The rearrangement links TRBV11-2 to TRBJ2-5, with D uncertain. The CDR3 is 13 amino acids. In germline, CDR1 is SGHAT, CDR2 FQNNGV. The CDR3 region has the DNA TGTGCCGGCAGCCATACCTTTGCGGAGACCCAGTACTTC. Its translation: CAGSHTFAETQYF.

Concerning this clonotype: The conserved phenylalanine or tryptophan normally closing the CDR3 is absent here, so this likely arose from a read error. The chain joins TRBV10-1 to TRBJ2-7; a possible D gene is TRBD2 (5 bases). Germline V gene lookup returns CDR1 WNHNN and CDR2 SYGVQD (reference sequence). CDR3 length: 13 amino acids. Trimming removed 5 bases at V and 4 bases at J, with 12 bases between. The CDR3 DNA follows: TGCGCCAGCAGTATCCATCGGGAATACGAGCAGTACTTA. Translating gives CASSIHREYEQYL.

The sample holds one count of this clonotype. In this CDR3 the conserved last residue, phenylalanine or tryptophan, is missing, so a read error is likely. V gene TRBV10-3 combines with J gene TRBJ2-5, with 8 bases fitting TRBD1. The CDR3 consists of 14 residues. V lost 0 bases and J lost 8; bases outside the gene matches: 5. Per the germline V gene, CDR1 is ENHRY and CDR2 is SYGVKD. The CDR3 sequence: CAISESVQGDTQYL. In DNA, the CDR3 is TGTGCCATCAGTGAGTCAGTACAGGGGGACACCCAGTACTTA.

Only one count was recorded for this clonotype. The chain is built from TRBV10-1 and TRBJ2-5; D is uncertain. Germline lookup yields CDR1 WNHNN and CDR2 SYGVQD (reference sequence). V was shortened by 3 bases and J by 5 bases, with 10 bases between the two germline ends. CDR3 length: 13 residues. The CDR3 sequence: CASSESVRETQYF. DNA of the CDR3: TGCGCCAGCAGTGAATCAGTGCGGGAGACCCAGTACTTC.

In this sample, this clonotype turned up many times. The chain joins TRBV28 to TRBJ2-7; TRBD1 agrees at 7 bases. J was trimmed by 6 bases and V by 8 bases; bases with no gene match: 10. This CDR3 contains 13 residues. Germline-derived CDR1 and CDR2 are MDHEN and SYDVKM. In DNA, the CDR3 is TGTGCCAGCGCGAGGGGGCCCCTAGCCGAGCAGTACTTC. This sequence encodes CASARGPLAEQYF.

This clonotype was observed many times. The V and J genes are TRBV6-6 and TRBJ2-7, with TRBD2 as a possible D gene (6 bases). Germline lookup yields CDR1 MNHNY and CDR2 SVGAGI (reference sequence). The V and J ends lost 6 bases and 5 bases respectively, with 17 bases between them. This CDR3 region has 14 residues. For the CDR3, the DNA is TGTGCCAGCAGCTCCGGGAGACGTTTTCACGAGCAGTACTTC. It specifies CASSSGRRFHEQYF.

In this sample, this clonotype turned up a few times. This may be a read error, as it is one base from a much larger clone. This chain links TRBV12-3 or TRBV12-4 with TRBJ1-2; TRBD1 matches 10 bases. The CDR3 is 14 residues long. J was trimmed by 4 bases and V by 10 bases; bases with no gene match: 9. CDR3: CANSTGQGTYGYTF. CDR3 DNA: TGTGCCAACAGCACGGGACAGGGGACCTATGGCTACACCTTC.

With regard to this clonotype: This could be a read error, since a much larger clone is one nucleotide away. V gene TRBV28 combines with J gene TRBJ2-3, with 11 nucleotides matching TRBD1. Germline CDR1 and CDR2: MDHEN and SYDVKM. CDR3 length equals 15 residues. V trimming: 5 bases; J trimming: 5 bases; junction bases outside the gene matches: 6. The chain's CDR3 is CASSPSGTGGDTQYF. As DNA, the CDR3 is TGTGCCAGCAGTCCCTCCGGGACAGGGGGAGATACGCAGTATTTT.

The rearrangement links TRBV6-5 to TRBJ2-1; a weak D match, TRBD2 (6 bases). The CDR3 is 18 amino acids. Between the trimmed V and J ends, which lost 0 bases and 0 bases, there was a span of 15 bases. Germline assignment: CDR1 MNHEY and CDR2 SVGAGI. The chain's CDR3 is CASSYSVAEGYSYNEQFF. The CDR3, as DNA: TGTGCCAGCAGTTACTCGGTGGCGGAGGGTTACTCCTACAATGAGCAGTTCTTC.

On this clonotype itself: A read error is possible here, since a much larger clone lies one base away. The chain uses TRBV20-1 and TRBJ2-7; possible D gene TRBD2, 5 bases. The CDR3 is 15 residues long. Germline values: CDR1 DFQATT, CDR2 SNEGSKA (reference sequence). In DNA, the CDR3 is TGCAATGCTCCTCCAACCAGCGGAGCCGGCTACGAGCAGTACTTC. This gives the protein CNAPPTSGAGYEQYF.

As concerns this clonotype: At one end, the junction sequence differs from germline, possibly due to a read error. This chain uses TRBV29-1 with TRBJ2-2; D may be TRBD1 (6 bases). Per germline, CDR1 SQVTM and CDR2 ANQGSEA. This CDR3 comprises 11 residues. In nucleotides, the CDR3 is TGCAGCAGGGGGAACACCAGGGAGCTGTTTTTT. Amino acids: CSRGNTRELFF.

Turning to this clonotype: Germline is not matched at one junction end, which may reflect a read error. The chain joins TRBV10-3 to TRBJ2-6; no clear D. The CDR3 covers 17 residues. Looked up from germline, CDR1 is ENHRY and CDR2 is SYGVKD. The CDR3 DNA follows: TGTGCCGTCAGTGGAGTCGATAAGGGCCCTGAGACTAACGTCCTGACTTTC. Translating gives CAVSGVDKGPETNVLTF.

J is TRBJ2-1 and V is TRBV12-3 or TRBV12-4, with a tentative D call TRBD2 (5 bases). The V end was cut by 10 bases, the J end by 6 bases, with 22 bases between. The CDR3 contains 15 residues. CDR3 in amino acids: CATTFPTARGNEQFF. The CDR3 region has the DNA TGTGCCACCACTTTTCCCACAGCCCGGGGCAATGAGCAGTTCTTC.

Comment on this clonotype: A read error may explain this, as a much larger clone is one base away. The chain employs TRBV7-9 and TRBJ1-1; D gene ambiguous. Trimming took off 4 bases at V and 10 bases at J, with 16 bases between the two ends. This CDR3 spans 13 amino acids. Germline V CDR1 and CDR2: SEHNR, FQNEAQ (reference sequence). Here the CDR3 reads CASSSTEALRAFF. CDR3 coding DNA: TGTGCCAGCAGCTCAACTGAAGCACTGAGAGCTTTCTTT. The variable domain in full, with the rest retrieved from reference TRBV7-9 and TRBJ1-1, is DTGVSQNPRHKITKRGQNVTFRCDPISEHNRLYWYRQTLGQGPEFLTYFQNEAQLEKSRLLSDRFSAERPKGSFSTLEIQRTEQGDSAMYLCASSSTEALRAFFGQGTRLTVV.

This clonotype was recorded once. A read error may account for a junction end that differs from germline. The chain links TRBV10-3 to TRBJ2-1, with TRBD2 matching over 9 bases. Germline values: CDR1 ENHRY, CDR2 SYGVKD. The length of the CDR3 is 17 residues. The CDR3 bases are TGTGCCATCAGTGACTTGGGACTAGCAGACTCCTACAATGGGCAGTTCTTC. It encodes CAISDLGLADSYNGQFF.

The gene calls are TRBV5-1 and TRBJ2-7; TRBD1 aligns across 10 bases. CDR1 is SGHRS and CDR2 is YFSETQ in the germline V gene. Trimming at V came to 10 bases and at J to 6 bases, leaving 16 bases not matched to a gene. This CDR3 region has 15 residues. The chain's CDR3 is CADSVGRGQGFEQYF. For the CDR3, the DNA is TGCGCCGACAGCGTGGGCCGGGGACAGGGGTTCGAGCAGTACTTC. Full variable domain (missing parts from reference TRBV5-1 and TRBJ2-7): KAGVTQTPRYLIKTRGQQVTLSCSPISGHRSVSWYQQTPGQGLQFLFEYFSETQRNKGNFPGRFSGRQFSNSRSEMNVSTLELGDSALYLCADSVGRGQGFEQYFGPGTRLTVT.

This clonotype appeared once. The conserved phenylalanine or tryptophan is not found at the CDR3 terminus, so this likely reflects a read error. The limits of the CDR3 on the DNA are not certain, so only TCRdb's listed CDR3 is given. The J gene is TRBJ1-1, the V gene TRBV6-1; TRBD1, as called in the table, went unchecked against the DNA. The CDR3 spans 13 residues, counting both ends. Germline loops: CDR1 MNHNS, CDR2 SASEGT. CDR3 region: CASTRGRNTESSS.

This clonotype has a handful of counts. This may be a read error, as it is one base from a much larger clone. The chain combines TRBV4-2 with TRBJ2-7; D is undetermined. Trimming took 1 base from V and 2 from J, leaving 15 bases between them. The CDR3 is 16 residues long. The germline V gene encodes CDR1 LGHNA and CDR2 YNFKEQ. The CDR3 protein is CASSQGVSCGTYEQYF. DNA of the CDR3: TGTGCCAGCAGCCAAGGAGTTTCATGCGGTACCTACGAGCAGTACTTC.

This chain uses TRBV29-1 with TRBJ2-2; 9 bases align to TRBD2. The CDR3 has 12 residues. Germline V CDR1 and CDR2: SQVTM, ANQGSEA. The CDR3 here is CNARTSAEELFF. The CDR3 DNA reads TGCAACGCTAGGACTAGCGCCGAGGAGCTGTTTTTT.

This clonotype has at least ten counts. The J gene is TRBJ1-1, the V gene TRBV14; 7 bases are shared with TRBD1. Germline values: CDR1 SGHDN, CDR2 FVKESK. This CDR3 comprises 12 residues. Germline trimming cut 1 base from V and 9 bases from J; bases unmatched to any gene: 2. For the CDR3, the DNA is TGTGCCAGCAGCCAAGGAAGGGGGCAAGCTTTCTTT. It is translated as CASSQGRGQAFF.

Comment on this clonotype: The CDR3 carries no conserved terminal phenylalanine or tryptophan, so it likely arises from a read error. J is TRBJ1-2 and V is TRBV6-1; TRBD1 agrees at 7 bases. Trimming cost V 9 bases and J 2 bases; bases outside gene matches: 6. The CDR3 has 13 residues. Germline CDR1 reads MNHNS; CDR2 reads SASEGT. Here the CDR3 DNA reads TGTGCCAGTAATTTACAGGGGAACTATGGCTACACCTTA. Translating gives CASNLQGNYGYTL.

The CDR3 bases are TGTGCCGGTAGCCCCCGGCGGGACAATGAGCAGTTCTTC. This sequence encodes CAGSPRRDNEQFF. This chain uses TRBV11-3 with TRBJ2-1, with D possibly being TRBD2 (5 bases). Germline CDR1 SGHNT, CDR2 YENEEA. The CDR3 sequence is 13 residues long. The V gene lost 11 bases and the J gene lost 5 bases, with 16 bases spanning the gap.

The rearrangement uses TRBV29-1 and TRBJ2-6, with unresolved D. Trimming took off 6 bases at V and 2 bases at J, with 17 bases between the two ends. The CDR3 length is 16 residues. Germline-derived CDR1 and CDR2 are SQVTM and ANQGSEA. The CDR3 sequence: CSVLGIGITGANVLTF. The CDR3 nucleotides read TGCAGCGTCCTAGGGATAGGGATAACTGGGGCCAACGTCCTGACTTTC.

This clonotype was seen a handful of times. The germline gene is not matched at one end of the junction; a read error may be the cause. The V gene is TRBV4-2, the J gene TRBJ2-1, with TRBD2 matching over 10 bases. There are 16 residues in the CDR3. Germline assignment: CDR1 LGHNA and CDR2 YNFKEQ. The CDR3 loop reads CASSQNSGGTYNGQFF. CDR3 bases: TGTGCCAGCAGCCAAAATAGCGGGGGGACCTACAATGGGCAGTTCTTC.

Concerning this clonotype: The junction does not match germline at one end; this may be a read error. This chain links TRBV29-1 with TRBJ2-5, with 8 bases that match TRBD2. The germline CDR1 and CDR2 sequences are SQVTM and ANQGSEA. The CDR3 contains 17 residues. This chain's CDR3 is CGVEIRASGSYQEAQYF. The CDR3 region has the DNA TGCGGCGTTGAAATAAGGGCTAGCGGGTCGTACCAAGAGGCCCAGTACTTC.

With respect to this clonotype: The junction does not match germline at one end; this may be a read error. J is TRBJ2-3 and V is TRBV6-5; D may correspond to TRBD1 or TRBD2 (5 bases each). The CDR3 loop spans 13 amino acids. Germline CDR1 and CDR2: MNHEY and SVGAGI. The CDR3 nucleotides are TGTGCCAGTAGTACCCTCGGGGCAGATAGGCAGTATTTT. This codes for CASSTLGADRQYF.